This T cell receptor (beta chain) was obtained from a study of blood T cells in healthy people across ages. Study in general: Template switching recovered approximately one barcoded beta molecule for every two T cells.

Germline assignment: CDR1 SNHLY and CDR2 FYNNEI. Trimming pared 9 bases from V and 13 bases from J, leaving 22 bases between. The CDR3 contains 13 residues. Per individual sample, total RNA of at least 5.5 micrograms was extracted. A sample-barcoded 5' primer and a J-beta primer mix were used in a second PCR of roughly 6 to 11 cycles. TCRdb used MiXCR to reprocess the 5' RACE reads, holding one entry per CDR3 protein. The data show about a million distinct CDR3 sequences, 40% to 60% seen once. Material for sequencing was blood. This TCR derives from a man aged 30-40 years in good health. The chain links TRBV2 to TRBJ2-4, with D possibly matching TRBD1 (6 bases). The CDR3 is CASNSQGIGEQYF. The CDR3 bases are TGTGCCAGTAACTCACAGGGTATAGGGGAGCAGTACTTC. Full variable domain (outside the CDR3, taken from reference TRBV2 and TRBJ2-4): EPEVTQTPSHQVTQMGQEVILRCVPISNHLYFYWYRQILGQKVEFLVSFYNNEISEKSEIFDDQFSVERPDGSNFTLKIRSTKLEDSAMYFCASNSQGIGEQYFGAGTRLSVL.